Listed here is a single TCR beta chain. The antigen is not known. The J segment lost 5 bases and the V segment lost 5 bases, leaving 8 bases of the junction unmatched. The CDR3 consists of 15 residues. Looked up from germline, CDR1 is SGHNT and CDR2 is YYREEE (reference sequence). The data were taken from a study of a mutant IDH1 vaccine in newly diagnosed glioma. Assay used: immunoSEQ multiplex PCR; TCRdb lists only in-frame clones, some missing. The profile shows over 75,000 clones, around four fifths of them singletons. General observations from the study: Vaccine-induced responses were seen in 85% to 95% of patients, spanning several MHC alleles.

Time point in this sample: week 47, end of study. Every vaccination contained 300 ug of the mutant IDH1 20-mer peptide and was paired with topical imiquimod. This chain connects TRBV5-4 to TRBJ2-5; TRBD2 matches 11 bases. Specimen: PBMCs, collected from a glioma patient whose treatment included an IDH1 peptide vaccine. The sequence came from a man aged 40-49 years with glioma. Here the CDR3 reads CASRLLAGGPETQYF. The DNA for the CDR3 is TGTGCCAGCAGACTATTAGCGGGGGGGCCGGAGACCCAGTACTTC.